The TCR beta chain described here comes from a study of cytomegalovirus exposure and HLA in healthy donors. General study findings and limits: Some highly shared sequence variants likely arose as a pipeline artifact.

This PCR relied on a set of 60 Vbeta primers and 13 Jbeta primers. TCRdb's copy holds only in-frame clones and misses some; the assay was immunoSEQ multiplex PCR. The sample yields around 100,000 clones, over 75% seen once. From germline, CDR1 is SGHDN and CDR2 FVKESK. Trimming cost V 4 bases and J 2 bases, with 13 bases left between them. CDR3 length: 15 amino acids. In the case of this clone: Its target is unknown.

The origin of this receptor is a man aged 35 to 55 in good health and CMV-seropositive. The source material was PBMCs. The chain combines TRBV14 with TRBJ2-3; possibly TRBD2 for D (6 bases). CDR3 DNA sequence: TGTGCCAGCAGCCTTGGGGGACTGATCACAGATACGCAGTATTTT. Its translation: CASSLGGLITDTQYF.